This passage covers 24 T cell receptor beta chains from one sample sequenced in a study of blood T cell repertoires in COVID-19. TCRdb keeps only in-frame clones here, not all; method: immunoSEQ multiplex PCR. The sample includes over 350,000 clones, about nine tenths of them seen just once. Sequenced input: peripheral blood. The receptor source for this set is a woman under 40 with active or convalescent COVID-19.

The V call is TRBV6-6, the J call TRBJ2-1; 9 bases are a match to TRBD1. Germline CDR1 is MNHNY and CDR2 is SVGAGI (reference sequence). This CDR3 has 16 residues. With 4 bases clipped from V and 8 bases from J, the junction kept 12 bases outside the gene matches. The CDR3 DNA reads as TGTGCCAGCAGTTCCCAGGGACAGGGAGGGTCGGATGAGCAGTTCTTC. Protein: CASSSQGQGGSDEQFF.

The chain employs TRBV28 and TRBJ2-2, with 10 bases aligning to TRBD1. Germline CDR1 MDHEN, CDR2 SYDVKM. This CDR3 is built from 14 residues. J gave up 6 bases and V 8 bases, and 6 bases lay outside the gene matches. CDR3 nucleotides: TGTGCCAGCTTCGAGACAGGGGGCCCCGGGGAGCTGTTTTTT. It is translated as CASFETGGPGELFF.

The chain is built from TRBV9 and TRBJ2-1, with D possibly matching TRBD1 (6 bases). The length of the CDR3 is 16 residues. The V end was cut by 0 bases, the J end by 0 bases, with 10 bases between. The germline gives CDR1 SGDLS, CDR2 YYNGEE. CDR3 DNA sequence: TGTGCCAGCAGCGTAGCTACGGACAGCTCCTACAATGAGCAGTTCTTC. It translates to CASSVATDSSYNEQFF.

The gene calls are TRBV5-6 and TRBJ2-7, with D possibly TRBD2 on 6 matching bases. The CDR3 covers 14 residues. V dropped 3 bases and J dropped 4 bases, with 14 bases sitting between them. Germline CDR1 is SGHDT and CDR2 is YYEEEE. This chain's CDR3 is CASSSSGQDYEQYF. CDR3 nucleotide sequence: TGTGCCAGCAGCTCAAGCGGGCAGGATTACGAGCAGTACTTC.

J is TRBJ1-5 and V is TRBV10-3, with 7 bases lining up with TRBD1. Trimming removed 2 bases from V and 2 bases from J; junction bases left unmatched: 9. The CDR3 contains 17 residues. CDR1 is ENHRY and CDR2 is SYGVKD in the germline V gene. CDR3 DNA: TGTGCCATCAGTGAGACCATACAGGGGACGGGCAATCAGCCCCAGCATTTT. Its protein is CAISETIQGTGNQPQHF.

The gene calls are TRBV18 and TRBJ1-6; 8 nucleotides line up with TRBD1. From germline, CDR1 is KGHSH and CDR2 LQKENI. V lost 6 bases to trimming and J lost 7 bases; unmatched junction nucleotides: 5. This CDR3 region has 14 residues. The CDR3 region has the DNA TGTGCCAGCTCCGAGGACAGGGCCAATTCACCCCTCCACTTT. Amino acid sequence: CASSEDRANSPLHF. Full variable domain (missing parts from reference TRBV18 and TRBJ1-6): NAGVMQNPRHLVRRRGQEARLRCSPMKGHSHVYWYRQLPEEGLKFMVYLQKENIIDESGMPKERFSAEFPKEGPSILRIQQVVRGDSAAYFCASSEDRANSPLHFGNGTRLTVT.

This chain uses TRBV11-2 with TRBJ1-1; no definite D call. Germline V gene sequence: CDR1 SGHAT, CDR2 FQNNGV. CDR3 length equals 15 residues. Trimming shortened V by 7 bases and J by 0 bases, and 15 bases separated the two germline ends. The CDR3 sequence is CASTPSGSLNTEAFF. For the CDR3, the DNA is TGTGCCAGCACCCCGTCGGGGTCCTTGAACACTGAAGCTTTCTTT.

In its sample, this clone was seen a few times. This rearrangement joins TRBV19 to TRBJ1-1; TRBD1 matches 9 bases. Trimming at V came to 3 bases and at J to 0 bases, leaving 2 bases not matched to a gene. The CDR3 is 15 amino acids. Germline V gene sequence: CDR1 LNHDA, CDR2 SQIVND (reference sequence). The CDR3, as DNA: TGTGCCAGTAGTATTAACAGGGGGCTGAACACTGAAGCTTTCTTT. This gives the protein CASSINRGLNTEAFF. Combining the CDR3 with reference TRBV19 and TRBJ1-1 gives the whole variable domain DGGITQSPKYLFRKEGQNVTLSCEQNLNHDAMYWYRQDPGQGLRLIYYSQIVNDFQKGDIAEGYSVSREKKESFPLTVTSAQKNPTAFYLCASSINRGLNTEAFFGQGTRLTVV.

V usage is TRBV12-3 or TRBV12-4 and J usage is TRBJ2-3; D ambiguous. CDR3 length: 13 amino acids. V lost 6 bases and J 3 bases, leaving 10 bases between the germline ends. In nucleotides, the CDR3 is TGTGCCAGCAGGAGAAGCCGAACAGATACGCAGTATTTT. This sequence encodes CASRRSRTDTQYF.

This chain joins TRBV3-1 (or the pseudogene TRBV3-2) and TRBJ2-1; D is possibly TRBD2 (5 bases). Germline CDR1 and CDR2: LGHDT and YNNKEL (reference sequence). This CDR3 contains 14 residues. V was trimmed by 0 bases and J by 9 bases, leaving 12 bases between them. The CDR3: CASSQDSGIGEQFF. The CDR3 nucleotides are TGTGCCAGCAGCCAAGATTCGGGGATAGGTGAGCAGTTCTTC.

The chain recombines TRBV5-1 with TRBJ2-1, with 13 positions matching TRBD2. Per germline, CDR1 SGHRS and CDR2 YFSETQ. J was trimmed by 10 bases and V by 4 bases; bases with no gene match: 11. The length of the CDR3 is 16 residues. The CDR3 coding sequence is TGCGCCAGCAGCCTGACACTAGCGGGGGGGCTAGGGGAGCAGTTCTTC. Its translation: CASSLTLAGGLGEQFF. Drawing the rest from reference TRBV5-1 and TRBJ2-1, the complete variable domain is KAGVTQTPRYLIKTRGQQVTLSCSPISGHRSVSWYQQTPGQGLQFLFEYFSETQRNKGNFPGRFSGRQFSNSRSEMNVSTLELGDSALYLCASSLTLAGGLGEQFFGPGTRLTVL.

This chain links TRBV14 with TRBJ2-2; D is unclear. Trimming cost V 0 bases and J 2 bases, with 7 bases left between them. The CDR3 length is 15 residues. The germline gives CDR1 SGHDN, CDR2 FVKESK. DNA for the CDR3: TGTGCCAGCAGCCAAGAAAACACCAACACCGGGGAGCTGTTTTTT. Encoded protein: CASSQENTNTGELFF.

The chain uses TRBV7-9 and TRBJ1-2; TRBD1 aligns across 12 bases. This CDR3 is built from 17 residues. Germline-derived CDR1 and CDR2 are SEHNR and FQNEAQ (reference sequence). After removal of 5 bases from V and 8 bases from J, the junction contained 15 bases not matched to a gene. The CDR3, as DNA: TGTGCCAGCAGCCATCCTGACCGGGACAGGGGGCTGGAGGGCTACACCTTC. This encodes CASSHPDRDRGLEGYTF.

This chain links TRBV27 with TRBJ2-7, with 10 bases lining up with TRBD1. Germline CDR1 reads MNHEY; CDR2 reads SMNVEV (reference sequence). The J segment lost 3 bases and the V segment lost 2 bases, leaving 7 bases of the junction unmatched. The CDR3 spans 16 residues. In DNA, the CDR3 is TGTGCCAGCAGTTTAAGGGACAGGGGACGGGACTACGAGCAGTACTTC. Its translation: CASSLRDRGRDYEQYF.

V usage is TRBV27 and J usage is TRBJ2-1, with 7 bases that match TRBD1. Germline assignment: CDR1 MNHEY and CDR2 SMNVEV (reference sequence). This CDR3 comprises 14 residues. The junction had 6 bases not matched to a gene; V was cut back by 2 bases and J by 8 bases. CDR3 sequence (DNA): TGTGCCAGCAGTTTAGGAGGACAGGTACATGAGCAGTTCTTC. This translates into CASSLGGQVHEQFF.

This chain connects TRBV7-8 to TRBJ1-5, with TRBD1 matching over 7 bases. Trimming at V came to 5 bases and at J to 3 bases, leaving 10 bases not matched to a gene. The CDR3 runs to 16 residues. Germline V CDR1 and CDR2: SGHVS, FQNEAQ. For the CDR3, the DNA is TGTGCCAGCAGCGCCGGAGACAGGGTTCCCAATCAGCCCCAGCATTTT. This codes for CASSAGDRVPNQPQHF.

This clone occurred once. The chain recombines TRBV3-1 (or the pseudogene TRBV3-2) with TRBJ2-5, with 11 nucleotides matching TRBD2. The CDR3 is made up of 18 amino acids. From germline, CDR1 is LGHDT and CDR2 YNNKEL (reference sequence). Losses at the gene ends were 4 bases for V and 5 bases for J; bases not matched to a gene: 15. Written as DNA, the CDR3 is TGTGCCAGCAGCCTGGTTAGCCTAGCGGGAGGCCCGCGGGAGACCCAGTACTTC. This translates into CASSLVSLAGGPRETQYF.

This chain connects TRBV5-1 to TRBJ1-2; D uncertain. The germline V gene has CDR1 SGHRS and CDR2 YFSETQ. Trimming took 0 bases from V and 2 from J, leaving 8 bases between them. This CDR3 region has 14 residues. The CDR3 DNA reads TGCGCCAGCAGCTTGGAGTCGGGGAACTATGGCTACACCTTC. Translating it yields CASSLESGNYGYTF.

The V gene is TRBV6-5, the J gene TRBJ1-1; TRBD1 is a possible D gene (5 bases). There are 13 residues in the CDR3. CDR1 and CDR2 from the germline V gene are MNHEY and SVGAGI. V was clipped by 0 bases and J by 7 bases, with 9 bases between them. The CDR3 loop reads CASSYSNRREAFF. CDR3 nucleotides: TGTGCCAGCAGTTACTCGAACAGGCGTGAAGCTTTCTTT.

CDR3 in amino acids: CASSDSGRGPYEQYF. DNA of the CDR3: TGCGCCAGCAGTGATAGCGGGAGAGGACCATACGAGCAGTACTTC. This chain links TRBV10-1 with TRBJ2-7; TRBD2 matches 9 bases. J was trimmed by 4 bases and V by 3 bases; bases with no gene match: 7. Germline CDR1 and CDR2: WNHNN and SYGVQD (reference sequence). The length of the CDR3 is 15 residues.

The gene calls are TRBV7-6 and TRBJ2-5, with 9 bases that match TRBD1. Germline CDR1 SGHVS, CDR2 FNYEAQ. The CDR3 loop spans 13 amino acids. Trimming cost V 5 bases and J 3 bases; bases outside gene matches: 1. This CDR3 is CASSRDREETQYF. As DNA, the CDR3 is TGTGCCAGCAGCCGGGACAGGGAAGAGACCCAGTACTTC.

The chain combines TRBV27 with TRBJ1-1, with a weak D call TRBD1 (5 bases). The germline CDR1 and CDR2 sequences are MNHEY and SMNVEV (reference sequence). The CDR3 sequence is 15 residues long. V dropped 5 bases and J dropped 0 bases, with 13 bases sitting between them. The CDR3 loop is CASSVGDSVNTEAFF. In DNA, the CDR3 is TGTGCCAGCAGTGTTGGAGACAGTGTGAACACTGAAGCTTTCTTT.

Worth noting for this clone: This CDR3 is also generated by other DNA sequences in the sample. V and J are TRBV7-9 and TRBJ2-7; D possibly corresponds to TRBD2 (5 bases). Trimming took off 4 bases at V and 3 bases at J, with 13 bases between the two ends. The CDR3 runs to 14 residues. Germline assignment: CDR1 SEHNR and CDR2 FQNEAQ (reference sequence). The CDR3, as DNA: TGTGCCAGCAGCTCCTCTCGGGATAGCTACGAGCAGTACTTC. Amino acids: CASSSSRDSYEQYF.

CDR3 loop: CSASPLAGTSTDTQYF. The CDR3 DNA sequence: TGCAGTGCTAGTCCCTTAGCGGGGACCAGCACAGATACGCAGTATTTT. The genes are TRBV20-1 and TRBJ2-3; 8 bases align to TRBD2. V was clipped by 3 bases and J by 0 bases; unmatched bases: 8. The CDR3 runs 16 residues. The V gene's germline CDR1 is DFQATT and CDR2 SNEGSKA (reference sequence).